This T cell receptor (beta chain) stems from a study of T cell responses to AZD1222 COVID-19 vaccine (dated by TCRdb to 2020 to 2023). Regarding the complete study: AZD1222 recipients given second doses at about 4 weeks or at about 12 weeks were pooled, since spike-specific TCR depth and breadth were not found to differ between the two schedules. Trial participants were enrolled by age into subgroups of 18-55, 56-69 and 70-plus years, and around 150, 29 and 61 TCR-sequenced participants, respectively, were included in these subgroups. TCR sequencing was performed for some 250 trial participants, of whom 200 to 210 were given two doses of AZD1222 and some 26 were given two doses of MenACWY control vaccine. What the study reported, not specific to this receptor: Because no day 14 peak-response samples were available, the repertoires could be characterized only after the peak T cell response. The 56-69-year group was small, and its depth increase did not reach significance, likely because of low power. CD4 TCRs associated with the vaccine covered the entire spike protein, and the dominant responses were in regions 160-218 and 743-854. Epitopes outside the regions mutated in the B.1.351 and B.1.1.7 variants were reportedly recognized by nearly half of the unique spike-specific TCRs. Spike-specific TCR breadth and depth rose significantly after two AZD1222 doses compared with day 0 and with MenACWY recipients. Only 5 to 7 AZD1222 recipients were SARS-CoV-2 seropositive at baseline, limiting conclusions about previously exposed vaccinees. Participants were mostly white British and included more females than males, and it was suggested by the authors that clonal diversity may have been underestimated.

CDR1 and CDR2 are drawn from the germline V gene (reference sequence): LNHNV, YYDKDF. The CDR3, cysteine through phenylalanine, is 19 amino acids long. Only the CDR3 portion is preserved as DNA: 57 bases, with reading frame beginning at the first base. V loses 0 bases, J loses 3 bases, and the germline ends lie 21 bases apart. The CDR3 regions of human TCRbeta chains were analyzed by immunosequencing. As for how the authors treated the data: TCRs in the repertoires were matched against a reference library of SARS-CoV-2-specific TCRs that had been generated with the MIRA antigen-specificity platform. Breadth was defined as the fraction of unique TCRs that were SARS-CoV-2-associated. Depth was defined as the fraction of total T cells that were SARS-CoV-2-associated. Each spike-specific TCR was assigned to its reactive spike region and to a CD4 or CD8 class using the MIRA data. Log10-transformed breadth and depth values were compared by one-way ANOVA with Sidak's multiple comparisons tests. What TCRdb holds here is the immuneACCESS table cut down to in-frame rearrangements. Part of the clones is not present; checked against another copy, under half of the missing clones reflect an unresolved V gene, and the others are unexplained. V and J calls and clone size are as listed in that table; D and trimming were resolved from the DNA. This sample gives about 120,000 clones in total; about 87% of them show up just once. 12% of the sample goes to the ten largest clones.

A word on this clone: Its specific antigen is unknown. No base quality values were provided; no much bigger clone lies one nucleotide off.

Reading the label with the study, this specimen's time point is: baseline before first vaccination. Vaccinee samples were obtained from the UK trials COV001 and COV002, which included a single-blind randomized controlled phase 2/3 trial of AZD1222 (ChAdOx1 nCoV-19) in healthy adults. Trial participant PBMC samples were collected at day 0 and day 28 after the second dose for TCRbeta chain sequencing. Recombination joined TRBV15 with TRBJ1-5; TRBD1 could be the D gene, as 5 bases match. The source material was peripheral blood, sampled on day 0 of AZD1222 vaccination. This sequence originates from an adult in good health. The CDR3 protein is CATSRDQGLGTGSNQPQHF. At the DNA level, the sequence is TGTGCCACCAGCAGAGATCAAGGTTTGGGGACCGGTTCCAATCAGCCCCAGCATTTT.